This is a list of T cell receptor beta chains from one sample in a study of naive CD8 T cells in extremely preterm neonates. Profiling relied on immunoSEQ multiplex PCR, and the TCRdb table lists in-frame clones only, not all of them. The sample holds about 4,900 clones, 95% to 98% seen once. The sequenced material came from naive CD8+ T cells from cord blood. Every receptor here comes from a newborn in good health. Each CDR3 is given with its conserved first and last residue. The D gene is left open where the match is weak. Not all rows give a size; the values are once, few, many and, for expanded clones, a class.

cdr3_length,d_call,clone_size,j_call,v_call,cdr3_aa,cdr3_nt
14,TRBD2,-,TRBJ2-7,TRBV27,CASRLTSGPYEQYF,TGTGCCAGCAGGTTAACTAGCGGTCCTTACGAGCAGTACTTC
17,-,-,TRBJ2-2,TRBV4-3,CASSQDWDGAGTGELFF,TGCGCCAGCAGCCAAGATTGGGATGGGGCTGGCACCGGGGAGCTGTTTTTT
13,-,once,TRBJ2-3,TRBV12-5,CASGLDRADTQYF,TGTGCTAGTGGTTTGGACAGGGCAGATACGCAGTATTTT
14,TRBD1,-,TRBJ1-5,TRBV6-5,CASSYSQGVQPQHF,TGTGCCAGCAGTTACTCACAGGGGGTCCAGCCCCAGCATTTT
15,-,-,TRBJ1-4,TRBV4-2,CASSQDRATNEKLFF,TGTGCCAGCAGCCAAGACAGGGCAACTAATGAAAAACTGTTTTTT
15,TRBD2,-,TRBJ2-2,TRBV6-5,CASSRPGGGTGELFF,TGTGCCAGCAGTAGGCCGGGCGGGGGCACCGGGGAGCTGTTTTTT
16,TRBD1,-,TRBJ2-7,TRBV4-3,CASSRDRGPNSYEQYF,TGCGCCAGCAGCCGAGACAGGGGGCCTAACTCCTACGAGCAGTACTTC
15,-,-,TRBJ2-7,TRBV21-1,CASSKDPSGPYEQYF,TGTGCCAGCAGCAAAGACCCTAGCGGCCCCTACGAGCAGTACTTC
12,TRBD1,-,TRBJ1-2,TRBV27,CASSSGGYGYTF,TGTGCCAGCAGTTCAGGGGGATATGGCTACACCTTC
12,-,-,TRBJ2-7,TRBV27,CASSLIQGEQYF,TGTGCCAGCAGTTTAATCCAGGGGGAGCAGTACTTC
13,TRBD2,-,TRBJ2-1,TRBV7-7,CASSSRAGDEQFF,TGTGCTAGCAGTTCCAGAGCGGGAGACGAGCAGTTCTTC
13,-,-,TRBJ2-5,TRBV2,CASSEFRRETQYF,TGTGCCAGCAGTGAATTTAGGAGGGAGACCCAGTACTTC
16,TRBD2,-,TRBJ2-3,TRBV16,CASSSHEGLAVNTQYF,TGTGCCAGCAGCTCCCATGAGGGACTAGCGGTGAATACGCAGTATTTT
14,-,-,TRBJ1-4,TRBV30,CAWGRRGLNEKLFF,TGTGCCTGGGGGCGACGGGGACTTAATGAAAAACTGTTTTTT
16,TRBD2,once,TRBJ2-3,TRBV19,CASSIQAGPSTDTQYF,TGTGCCAGTAGTATCCAAGCGGGGCCTAGCACAGATACGCAGTATTTT
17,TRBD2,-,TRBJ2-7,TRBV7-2,CASSLVASGGLYYEQYF,TGTGCCAGCAGCTTAGTGGCTAGCGGGGGGCTCTACTACGAGCAGTACTTC
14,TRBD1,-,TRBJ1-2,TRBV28,CASSATGGWYGYTF,TGTGCCAGCAGTGCCACAGGGGGCTGGTATGGCTACACCTTC
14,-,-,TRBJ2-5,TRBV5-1,CASSLKAGAETQYF,TGCGCCAGCAGCTTGAAGGCGGGGGCGGAGACCCAGTACTTC
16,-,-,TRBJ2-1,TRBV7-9,CASSLVPGGIYNEQFF,TGTGCCAGCAGCTTAGTACCAGGCGGGATTTACAATGAGCAGTTCTTC
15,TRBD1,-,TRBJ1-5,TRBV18,CASSPETGGSQPQHF,TGTGCCAGCTCACCAGAGACAGGGGGCAGTCAGCCCCAGCATTTT
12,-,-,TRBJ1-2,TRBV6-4,CASSDRGYGYTF,TGTGCCAGCAGTGACAGGGGCTATGGCTACACCTTC
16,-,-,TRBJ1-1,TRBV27,CASSFGGWPMNTEAFF,TGTGCCAGCAGCTTTGGAGGTTGGCCCATGAACACTGAAGCTTTCTTT
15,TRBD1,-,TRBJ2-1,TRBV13,CASSPRVDRGAEQFF,TGTGCCAGCAGCCCCCGGGTGGACAGGGGAGCTGAGCAGTTCTTC
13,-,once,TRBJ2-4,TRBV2,CASSEATAGIQYF,TGTGCCAGCAGTGAAGCGACCGCGGGCATTCAGTACTTC
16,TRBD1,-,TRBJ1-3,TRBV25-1,CASSFSGTGRGNTIYF,TGTGCCAGCAGTTTTTCCGGGACAGGGAGAGGAAACACCATATATTTT
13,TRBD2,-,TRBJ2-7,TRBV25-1,CASREGLEYEQYF,TGTGCCAGTAGGGAGGGCCTGGAGTACGAGCAGTACTTC
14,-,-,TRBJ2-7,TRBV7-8,CASSLGARSYEQYF,TGTGCCAGCAGCTTAGGGGCGCGCTCCTACGAGCAGTACTTC